This record covers a single T cell receptor (beta chain). This entry comes from a study of blood T cell repertoires in COVID-19. Sequencing used immunoSEQ multiplex PCR; TCRdb keeps in-frame clones, though not all of them. This sample yields tens of thousands of clones, of which about 83% are seen a single time; 29% belongs to the top ten. V shed 5 bases and J 5 bases; nucleotides not matched to a gene: 7. Germline V gene sequence: CDR1 LNHDA, CDR2 SQIVND (reference sequence). The CDR3 spans 15 residues. Sequenced input: peripheral blood. V and J are TRBV19 and TRBJ2-3, with 10 positions matching TRBD2. The TCR originated in a woman aged 80 or over with acute or convalescent COVID-19. CDR3 in amino acids: CASSSIAGGIDTQYF. CDR3 nucleotides: TGTGCCAGTAGTTCAATAGCGGGAGGAATAGATACGCAGTATTTT.